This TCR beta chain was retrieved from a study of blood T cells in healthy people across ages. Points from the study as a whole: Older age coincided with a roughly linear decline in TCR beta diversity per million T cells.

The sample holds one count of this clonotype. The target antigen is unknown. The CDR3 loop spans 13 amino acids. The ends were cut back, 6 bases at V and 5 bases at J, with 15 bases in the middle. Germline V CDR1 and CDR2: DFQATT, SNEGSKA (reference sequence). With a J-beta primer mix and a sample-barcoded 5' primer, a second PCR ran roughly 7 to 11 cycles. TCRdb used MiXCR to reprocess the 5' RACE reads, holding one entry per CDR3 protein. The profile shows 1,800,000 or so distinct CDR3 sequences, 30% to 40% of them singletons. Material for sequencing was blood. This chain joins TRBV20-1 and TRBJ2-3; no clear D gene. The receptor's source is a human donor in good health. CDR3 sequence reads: CSASVSQKDTQYF. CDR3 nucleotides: TGCAGTGCATCGGTCTCCCAGAAAGATACGCAGTATTTT.